These 26 T cell receptor beta chains came from one sample sequenced in a study of blood T cell repertoires in COVID-19 (dated by TCRdb to about 2020). The protocol used for the library was the immunoSEQ multiplex PCR assay. TCRdb mirrors the immuneACCESS table, restricted to in-frame sequences. Some clones are absent from its copies; in checked studies, under half trace to an unresolved V gene, and the reason for the others is unknown. The sample profile shows some 200,000 clones; around 84% of them were found once. The ten largest clones capture about 15% of the sample. Sequencing was done on a sample of peripheral blood. The source is a woman in her seventies with COVID-19, enrolled during active disease.

The chain recombines TRBV5-1 with TRBJ1-4, with unresolved D. V was cut by 4 bases and J by 6 bases, with 16 bases left in between. The CDR3 is 15 amino acids. Germline CDR1 and CDR2: SGHRS and YFSETQ. This CDR3 reads CASSLRTSRDEKLFF. The CDR3, as DNA: TGCGCCAGCAGCCTACGGACGTCGCGGGATGAAAAACTGTTTTTT.

This clone has ten or more counts. The V and J genes are TRBV7-9 and TRBJ1-1, with TRBD1 matching 8 bases. The CDR3 length is 11 residues. Germline trimming cut 5 bases from V and 10 bases from J; bases unmatched to any gene: 3. Germline V gene data show CDR1 as SEHNR and CDR2 as FQNEAQ (reference sequence). CDR3 nucleotide sequence: TGTGCCAGCAGCCCGGACAGGGTAGCTTTCTTT. Amino acids: CASSPDRVAFF.

V usage is TRBV11-3 and J usage is TRBJ2-7; 7 bases are a match to TRBD1. The CDR3 is 14 amino acids. CDR1 and CDR2 (germline): SGHNT, YENEEA. The junction had 5 bases not matched to a gene; V was cut back by 4 bases and J by 2 bases. The CDR3 protein is CASSSGTDTYEQYF. The CDR3 DNA follows: TGTGCCAGCAGCTCCGGGACAGATACCTACGAGCAGTACTTC.

This clone was picked up one time. The chain is built from TRBV29-1 and TRBJ2-5; D perhaps matches TRBD1 (6 bases). Germline V gives CDR1 SQVTM, CDR2 ANQGSEA. This CDR3 contains 12 residues. Trimming cost V 2 bases and J 3 bases, with 7 bases left between them. CDR3 DNA: TGCAGCGTTGAATCAGGGGAAGAGACCCAGTACTTC. Its protein product is CSVESGEETQYF.

J is TRBJ2-5 and V is TRBV27; possibly TRBD2 for D (5 bases). The V end lost 4 bases, the J end lost 7 bases, and 19 bases lay between the germline ends. Germline-derived CDR1 and CDR2 are MNHEY and SMNVEV (reference sequence). The CDR3 runs to 15 residues. This CDR3 reads CASSSSIRGPGTQYF. Here the CDR3 DNA reads TGTGCCAGCAGTTCCTCAATCCGAGGGCCGGGGACCCAGTACTTC.

The chain employs TRBV29-1 and TRBJ2-1; 15 nucleotides agree with TRBD2. The CDR3 covers 18 residues. Germline V gene lookup returns CDR1 SQVTM and CDR2 ANQGSEA. The V segment lost 1 base and the J segment 7 bases; nucleotides outside the gene matches: 11. This CDR3 reads CSVEVFPGTSGRLNEQFF. Here the CDR3 DNA reads TGCAGCGTTGAAGTATTCCCCGGGACTAGCGGGAGGTTAAATGAGCAGTTCTTC.

The table lists this clone with a count of one. The V and J genes are TRBV27 and TRBJ2-7; TRBD1 matches 10 bases. Per germline, CDR1 MNHEY and CDR2 SMNVEV (reference sequence). The V and J ends lost 5 bases and 5 bases, in that order; junction bases with no gene match: 6. The CDR3 has 14 residues. The CDR3 reads CASSGWTGGDEQYF. CDR3 nucleotides: TGTGCCAGCAGTGGGTGGACAGGGGGAGACGAGCAGTACTTC.

The chain carries TRBV30 and TRBJ1-2; no clear D. There are 15 residues in the CDR3. Trimming shortened V by 4 bases and J by 4 bases, and 19 bases separated the two germline ends. Germline CDR1 GTSNPN, CDR2 SVGIG (reference sequence). The CDR3 reads CAWKHGSFSFYGYTF. DNA of the CDR3: TGTGCCTGGAAGCACGGGTCTTTCTCCTTCTATGGCTACACCTTC.

The V call is TRBV12-3 or TRBV12-4, the J call TRBJ2-2, with no clear D. This CDR3 comprises 13 residues. The V end lost 10 bases, the J end lost 3 bases, and 12 bases lay between the germline ends. CDR3 region: CATQEGYTGELFF. CDR3 DNA: TGTGCCACCCAGGAAGGTTACACCGGGGAGCTGTTTTTT.

The chain recombines TRBV6-5 with TRBJ1-6; D remains ambiguous. V was trimmed by 5 bases and J by 5 bases, leaving 13 bases between them. CDR1 is MNHEY and CDR2 is SVGAGI in the germline V gene. CDR3 size: 15 residues. The CDR3 protein is CASSLRRGDNSPLHF. DNA for the CDR3: TGTGCCAGCAGTCTACGGCGGGGAGATAATTCACCCCTCCACTTT.

V gene TRBV12-5 combines with J gene TRBJ1-2, with D possibly matching TRBD1 (5 bases). V was clipped by 6 bases and J by 4 bases, with 21 bases between them. The CDR3 runs to 16 residues. From germline, CDR1 is LGHNT and CDR2 FRNRAP. The CDR3 bases are TGTGCTAGTGGCCCAATCACGACAGTCCTGGGCTATGGCTACACCTTC. This gives the protein CASGPITTVLGYGYTF. The complete variable domain, with remaining parts taken from reference TRBV12-5 and TRBJ1-2, reads DARVTQTPRHKVTEMGQEVTMRCQPILGHNTVFWYRQTMMQGLELLAYFRNRAPLDDSGMPKDRFSAEMPDATLATLKIQPSEPRDSAVYFCASGPITTVLGYGYTFGSGTRLTVV.

This clone was counted only a few times. J is TRBJ1-1 and V is TRBV6-5; D gene ambiguous. The CDR3 contains 14 residues. Trimming pared 2 bases from V and 0 bases from J, leaving 7 bases between. Germline V gene data show CDR1 as MNHEY and CDR2 as SVGAGI. The CDR3 region is CASSYESMNTEAFF. The CDR3 DNA is TGTGCCAGCAGTTACGAGTCAATGAACACTGAAGCTTTCTTT.

The chain uses TRBV11-2 and TRBJ2-7, with 7 bases lining up with TRBD1. The V segment lost 3 bases and the J segment 4 bases; nucleotides outside the gene matches: 12. Per the germline V gene, CDR1 is SGHAT and CDR2 is FQNNGV. This CDR3 comprises 16 residues. The DNA for the CDR3 is TGTGCCAGCAGCTTGGAACCGGGACAGAGAAGATACGAGCAGTACTTC. Amino acid sequence: CASSLEPGQRRYEQYF.

The chain joins TRBV3-1 (or the pseudogene TRBV3-2) to TRBJ1-6; D gene uncertain. Trimming removed 10 bases from V and 14 bases from J, with 15 bases in between. The length of the CDR3 is 11 residues. Germline V gene lookup returns CDR1 LGHDT and CDR2 YNNKEL (reference sequence). CDR3 protein: CATGGPQTLHF. DNA for the CDR3: TGTGCCACCGGCGGGCCTCAAACCCTCCACTTT.

The rearrangement links TRBV28 to TRBJ1-5, with 11 bases aligning to TRBD1. The CDR3 is made up of 15 amino acids. CDR1 is MDHEN and CDR2 is SYDVKM in the germline V gene. Unmatched junction bases numbered 6, after V lost 2 bases and J lost 9 bases. CDR3 protein: CASSLGTGGGAPQHF. Written as DNA, the CDR3 is TGTGCCAGCAGTTTAGGGACAGGGGGGGGCGCGCCCCAGCATTTT.

The rearrangement uses TRBV4-2 and TRBJ2-3; 13 bases agree with TRBD2. Germline CDR1 is LGHNA and CDR2 is YNFKEQ. The V gene end was trimmed by 4 bases and the J gene end by 6 bases; junction bases not matched to a gene: 10. The length of the CDR3 is 17 residues. DNA of the CDR3: TGTGCCAGCAGCCGGACTAGCGGGAGTGAGGAGGGGGATACGCAGTATTTT. This encodes CASSRTSGSEEGDTQYF.

The chain links TRBV19 to TRBJ1-6; 9 positions agree with TRBD1. Germline loops: CDR1 LNHDA, CDR2 SQIVND (reference sequence). The V and J ends lost 5 bases and 7 bases, in that order; junction bases with no gene match: 3. The length of the CDR3 is 14 residues. The CDR3 spells CASSAGQGNSPLHF. For the CDR3, the DNA is TGTGCCAGTAGTGCCGGACAGGGGAATTCACCCCTCCACTTT.

J is TRBJ1-2 and V is TRBV5-4; a weak D match, TRBD1 (6 bases). Germline CDR1 SGHNT, CDR2 YYREEE (reference sequence). This CDR3 region has 13 residues. Between the trimmed V and J ends, which lost 5 bases and 8 bases, there was a span of 16 bases. For the CDR3, the DNA is TGTGCCAGCAGTTTTACAGGGATTGCCGGCTACACCTTC. Its translation is CASSFTGIAGYTF. Filled out from reference TRBV5-4 and TRBJ1-2, the complete variable domain reads ETGVTQSPTHLIKTRGQQVTLRCSSQSGHNTVSWYQQALGQGPQFIFQYYREEENGRGNFPPRFSGLQFPNYSSELNVNALELDDSALYLCASSFTGIAGYTFGSGTRLTVV.

The chain has TRBV11-3 and TRBJ2-1; 7 nucleotides agree with TRBD2. From germline, CDR1 is SGHNT and CDR2 YENEEA. The CDR3 covers 15 residues. V trimming: 0 bases; J trimming: 4 bases; junction bases outside the gene matches: 3. The CDR3 DNA reads as TGTGCCAGCAGCTTAGACGAACTAGCGTACAATGAGCAGTTCTTC. Its translation: CASSLDELAYNEQFF. Drawing the rest from reference TRBV11-3 and TRBJ2-1, the complete variable domain is EAGVVQSPRYKIIEKKQPVAFWCNPISGHNTLYWYLQNLGQGPELLIRYENEEAVDDSQLPKDRFSAERLKGVDSTLKIQPAELGDSAVYLCASSLDELAYNEQFFGPGTRLTVL.

This clone occurred a few times. The chain uses TRBV11-2 and TRBJ2-1; D is perhaps TRBD2 (6 bases). This CDR3 has 15 amino acids. The germline V gene encodes CDR1 SGHAT and CDR2 FQNNGV. Trimming took 5 bases from V and 3 from J, leaving 14 bases between them. The CDR3 reads CASSISDSGYNEQFF. DNA of the CDR3: TGTGCCAGCAGCATTAGCGATAGCGGCTACAATGAGCAGTTCTTC.

The chain joins TRBV11-2 to TRBJ2-3; possible D gene TRBD2, 6 bases. Germline-derived CDR1 and CDR2 are SGHAT and FQNNGV. V lost 2 bases and J lost 0, with 9 bases in between. The CDR3 is 15 residues long. CDR3 protein: CASSLYGGSTDTQYF. In DNA form, the CDR3 reads TGTGCCAGCAGCTTATATGGGGGGAGCACAGATACGCAGTATTTT.

This clone came up a few times. The chain links TRBV28 to TRBJ1-1; tentative D call: TRBD1 (6 bases). With 10 bases removed from V and 3 bases from J, the gap between germline ends came to 18 bases. CDR3 length equals 14 residues. Germline values: CDR1 MDHEN, CDR2 SYDVKM. DNA for the CDR3: TGTGCCACCGATGACCAGGGGTCTTACACTGAAGCTTTCTTT. This codes for CATDDQGSYTEAFF.

The V and J genes are TRBV18 and TRBJ1-5; a possible D gene is TRBD1 (5 bases). The CDR3 loop spans 15 amino acids. Trimming cost V 0 bases and J 7 bases, with 13 bases left between them. Germline-derived CDR1 and CDR2 are KGHSH and LQKENI. CDR3 nucleotides: TGTGCCAGCTCACCACCTTCAGGGAGGAACCAGCCCCAGCATTTT. Protein product: CASSPPSGRNQPQHF.

The rearrangement links TRBV6-6 to TRBJ1-5; TRBD1 agrees at 11 bases. The V and J ends lost 8 bases and 6 bases, in that order; junction bases with no gene match: 12. The CDR3 loop spans 16 amino acids. Germline assignment: CDR1 MNHNY and CDR2 SVGAGI (reference sequence). The CDR3 sequence is CASGKTGTGGGQPQHF. DNA of the CDR3: TGTGCCAGCGGTAAAACCGGGACAGGGGGAGGTCAGCCCCAGCATTTT.

V and J are TRBV28 and TRBJ1-2, with 7 nucleotides matching TRBD1. Germline V gives CDR1 MDHEN, CDR2 SYDVKM. The CDR3 is made up of 12 amino acids. V lost 6 bases and J lost 5; bases outside the gene matches: 3. This CDR3 reads CASRTGPYGYTF. In nucleotides, the CDR3 is TGTGCCAGCAGGACAGGGCCGTATGGCTACACCTTC.

This sequence joins TRBV4-2 and TRBJ2-4; tentative D call: TRBD1 (5 bases). Trimming removed 0 bases at V and 0 bases at J, with 18 bases between. The CDR3 length is 19 residues. Looked up from germline, CDR1 is LGHNA and CDR2 is YNFKEQ. The CDR3 is CASSQELAYRPLAKNIQYF. CDR3 nucleotide sequence: TGTGCCAGCAGCCAAGAGCTGGCCTACAGGCCACTAGCCAAAAACATTCAGTACTTC.